This T cell receptor beta chain was recorded in a study of control samples from healthy donors and cancer patients. CDR1 is LGHDT and CDR2 is YNNKEL in the germline V gene (reference sequence). This CDR3 has 12 residues. The germline V and J ends were trimmed by 5 bases and 5 bases, with 7 bases remaining between them. This clone was picked up a small number of times. Sequencing was performed with immunoSEQ multiplex PCR; in TCRdb, only in-frame clones are kept and a portion is missing. The sample shows 100,000 or so clones, 75% to 90% of them seen only once. This TCR was recovered from a man aged 30 to 45 in good health. The chain links TRBV3-1 (or the pseudogene TRBV3-2) to TRBJ2-1, with D unclear. Sequenced sample: blood. In DNA form, the CDR3 reads TGTGCCAGCAGCTTGCACGACAATGAGCAGTTCTTC. Residues: CASSLHDNEQFF.